This passage covers 29 T cell receptor beta chains from one sample sequenced in a study of cytomegalovirus exposure and HLA in healthy donors. The method was immunoSEQ multiplex PCR; TCRdb's version includes in-frame clones alone and lacks a portion of them. The sample holds about 200,000 clones; less than 90% are singletons and the top ten take roughly 5.5%. The specimen was PBMCs. The receptors shown here come from a woman under 30 in good health and CMV-seronegative.

This sequence joins TRBV28 and TRBJ1-4; 7 bases align to TRBD1. CDR1 is MDHEN and CDR2 is SYDVKM in the germline V gene. The CDR3 has 14 amino acids. V lost 6 bases to trimming and J lost 5 bases; unmatched junction nucleotides: 6. The CDR3 nucleotides are TGTGCCAGCAGCTCCGGGACAGAAAATGAAAAACTGTTTTTT. Translation gives CASSSGTENEKLFF. Variable domain in full (rest from reference TRBV28 and TRBJ1-4): DVKVTQSSRYLVKRTGEKVFLECVQDMDHENMFWYRQDPGLGLRLIYFSYDVKMKEKGDIPEGYSVSREKKERFSLILESASTNQTSMYLCASSSGTENEKLFFGSGTQLSVL.

This rearrangement joins TRBV5-1 to TRBJ2-3; no firm D call. There are 15 residues in the CDR3. The germline V gene has CDR1 SGHRS and CDR2 YFSETQ. Trimming shortened V by 1 base and J by 6 bases, and 15 bases separated the two germline ends. The DNA of the CDR3 is TGCGCCAGCAGCTTGTTAGCAGGAAAGGTGGATACGCAGTATTTT. This encodes CASSLLAGKVDTQYF.

The chain employs TRBV5-1 and TRBJ2-3; D gene unclear. Trimming removed 0 bases from V and 4 bases from J, with 12 bases in between. Germline-derived CDR1 and CDR2 are SGHRS and YFSETQ. The CDR3 runs to 15 residues. CDR3 in DNA: TGCGCCAGCAGCTTGGCGGGTCGCGGTCCAGATACGCAGTATTTT. The encoded protein is CASSLAGRGPDTQYF. The entire variable domain, with the rest obtained from reference TRBV5-1 and TRBJ2-3, is as follows: KAGVTQTPRYLIKTRGQQVTLSCSPISGHRSVSWYQQTPGQGLQFLFEYFSETQRNKGNFPGRFSGRQFSNSRSEMNVSTLELGDSALYLCASSLAGRGPDTQYFGPGTRLTVL.

This clone was counted a few times. The CDR3 DNA reads TGTGCCAGCAGGCTCCGGGACAGGGGGCCCAACGAGCAGTACTTC. It codes for CASRLRDRGPNEQYF. The chain employs TRBV6-6 and TRBJ2-7; 12 nucleotides line up with TRBD1. Losses at the gene ends were 6 bases for V and 5 bases for J; bases not matched to a gene: 8. This CDR3 contains 15 residues. Germline CDR1 is MNHNY and CDR2 is SVGAGI (reference sequence).

The rearrangement links TRBV30 to TRBJ1-2, with 7 bases identical to TRBD1. Losses at the gene ends were 3 bases for V and 7 bases for J; bases not matched to a gene: 17. CDR3 length: 16 amino acids. Germline CDR1 GTSNPN, CDR2 SVGIG (reference sequence). The CDR3 coding sequence is TGTGCCTGGAGCTATATGGTAGGACAGGAGAGAATTGGCTACACCTTC. As protein: CAWSYMVGQERIGYTF.

CDR3 DNA: TGTGCCTGGAGTGTACGACTAGCGGGAGTTTACGAGCAGTACTTC. Translation gives CAWSVRLAGVYEQYF. This chain joins TRBV30 and TRBJ2-7; 12 nucleotides line up with TRBD2. CDR1 and CDR2 from the germline V gene are GTSNPN and SVGIG (reference sequence). V trimming: 0 bases; J trimming: 4 bases; junction bases outside the gene matches: 4. There are 15 residues in the CDR3.

The chain employs TRBV5-1 and TRBJ1-2; no clear D. Germline-derived CDR1 and CDR2 are SGHRS and YFSETQ. The V end lost 0 bases, the J end lost 7 bases, and 10 bases lay between the germline ends. This CDR3 comprises 13 residues. This chain's CDR3 is CASSLASRSGYTF. As DNA, the CDR3 is TGCGCCAGCAGCTTGGCCTCCAGGAGTGGCTACACCTTC.

CDR3 amino acids: CASSPTSGGANEQFF. CDR3 DNA: TGTGCCAGCAGTCCGACTAGCGGGGGGGCCAATGAGCAGTTCTTC. The genes are TRBV6-5 and TRBJ2-1, with 14 nucleotides matching TRBD2. The CDR3 is 15 amino acids. V was pared by 5 bases and J by 6 bases, with 3 bases of the junction left unmatched. CDR1 MNHEY and CDR2 SVGAGI come from the germline V gene.

In its sample, this clone was seen a few times. The rearrangement links TRBV28 to TRBJ2-1, with 8 nucleotides matching TRBD2. Germline assignment: CDR1 MDHEN and CDR2 SYDVKM. V shed 6 bases and J 7 bases; nucleotides not matched to a gene: 17. The CDR3 is made up of 17 amino acids. The CDR3 here is CASSSSRLAGFMNEQFF. DNA of the CDR3: TGTGCCAGCAGCTCCAGCAGGTTAGCGGGATTTATGAATGAGCAGTTCTTC. The whole variable domain, filled in from reference TRBV28 and TRBJ2-1, reads DVKVTQSSRYLVKRTGEKVFLECVQDMDHENMFWYRQDPGLGLRLIYFSYDVKMKEKGDIPEGYSVSREKKERFSLILESASTNQTSMYLCASSSSRLAGFMNEQFFGPGTRLTVL.

The chain recombines TRBV6-5 with TRBJ1-2, with a weak D call TRBD1 (6 bases). The V gene lost 5 bases and the J gene lost 8 bases, with 18 bases spanning the gap. This CDR3 has 14 residues. From germline, CDR1 is MNHEY and CDR2 SVGAGI. DNA for the CDR3: TGTGCCAGCAGTAGCCCTACCAGGGGTAGAGGCTACACCTTC. This encodes CASSSPTRGRGYTF.

The V call is TRBV6-5, the J call TRBJ2-7; D is ambiguous. V lost 0 bases and J 3 bases, leaving 12 bases between the germline ends. This CDR3 spans 15 amino acids. The V gene's germline CDR1 is MNHEY and CDR2 SVGAGI. The CDR3 protein is CASSYSAGLGYEQYF. The CDR3 DNA is TGTGCCAGCAGTTACTCAGCCGGGTTGGGCTACGAGCAGTACTTC.

The chain couples TRBV30 to TRBJ2-6; D gene unclear. Per the germline V gene, CDR1 is GTSNPN and CDR2 is SVGIG (reference sequence). This CDR3 comprises 15 residues. Trimming removed 2 bases at V and 2 bases at J, with 10 bases between. CDR3: CAWSLGDAGANVLTF. The CDR3 DNA reads TGTGCCTGGAGTTTGGGTGACGCTGGGGCCAACGTCCTGACTTTC.

This chain links TRBV28 with TRBJ1-5; D unresolved. Between the trimmed V and J ends, which lost 1 base and 3 bases, there was a span of 10 bases. CDR3 length: 15 residues. Per the germline V gene, CDR1 is MDHEN and CDR2 is SYDVKM. CDR3 protein: CASSLFPGYNQPQHF. CDR3 nucleotides: TGTGCCAGCAGTTTATTTCCGGGCTACAATCAGCCCCAGCATTTT.

The gene calls are TRBV6-5 and TRBJ1-1; perhaps TRBD1 as D (5 bases). This CDR3 has 15 amino acids. Between the trimmed V and J ends, which lost 4 bases and 0 bases, there was a span of 12 bases. Germline assignment: CDR1 MNHEY and CDR2 SVGAGI. In DNA form, the CDR3 reads TGTGCCAGCAGTTCCAGCCGGACACTGAACACTGAAGCTTTCTTT. Encoded protein: CASSSSRTLNTEAFF.

The J gene is TRBJ2-2, the V gene TRBV30; D is unresolved. Deletions cut 1 base from V and 14 bases from J, with 11 bases between. CDR3 size: 11 residues. Germline values: CDR1 GTSNPN, CDR2 SVGIG (reference sequence). The CDR3 DNA sequence: TGTGCCTGGAGTGCGCTGTCTAATCTGTTTTTT. Residues: CAWSALSNLFF.

This clone has only a few counts. The rearrangement joins TRBV27 to TRBJ2-1, with TRBD1 matching 7 bases. Germline CDR1 reads MNHEY; CDR2 reads SMNVEV (reference sequence). The CDR3 spans 14 residues. The trim removed 4 bases at V and 4 bases at J, leaving 4 bases unmatched. The CDR3 is CASSSLTGYNEQFF. Written as DNA, the CDR3 is TGTGCCAGCAGTTCCTTGACAGGGTACAATGAGCAGTTCTTC.

This clone was seen only a few times. The gene calls are TRBV5-1 and TRBJ1-1; D may be TRBD1 (5 bases). CDR1 is SGHRS and CDR2 is YFSETQ in the germline V gene. With 4 bases removed from V and 8 bases from J, the gap between germline ends came to 12 bases. The CDR3 spans 12 residues. In nucleotides, the CDR3 is TGCGCCAGCAGCCCGGGGACGGTCGAAGCTTTCTTT. This encodes CASSPGTVEAFF.

This clone was observed once. The chain combines TRBV7-2 with TRBJ1-2; tentative D call: TRBD1 (6 bases). This CDR3 has 13 amino acids. Trimming took 3 bases from V and 12 from J, leaving 17 bases between them. Per the germline V gene, CDR1 is SGHTA and CDR2 is FQGNSA. The CDR3 DNA sequence: TGTGCCAGCAGCTTGACAGGATTCCCTCCAGACACCTTC. Translated, it gives CASSLTGFPPDTF.

The chain combines TRBV27 with TRBJ1-5; the D gene is possibly TRBD1 (6 bases). The CDR3 spans 19 residues. Between the trimmed V and J ends, which lost 0 bases and 0 bases, there was a span of 18 bases. The germline gives CDR1 MNHEY, CDR2 SMNVEV (reference sequence). CDR3 in amino acids: CASSLSGGAHYYSNQPQHF. In DNA, the CDR3 is TGTGCCAGCAGTTTATCGGGGGGGGCCCACTATTATAGCAATCAGCCCCAGCATTTT.

This chain's CDR3 is CAWKLVYLEAFF. Here the CDR3 DNA reads TGTGCCTGGAAACTTGTTTATCTTGAAGCTTTCTTT. This chain joins TRBV30 and TRBJ1-1; the D is unclear. V was trimmed by 4 bases and J by 7 bases, leaving 13 bases between them. Germline values: CDR1 GTSNPN, CDR2 SVGIG (reference sequence). The CDR3 consists of 12 residues.

The V call is TRBV10-1, the J call TRBJ2-7; 9 nucleotides agree with TRBD2. Germline values: CDR1 WNHNN, CDR2 SYGVQD (reference sequence). The V and J ends lost 2 bases and 3 bases, in that order; junction bases with no gene match: 2. The CDR3 contains 14 residues. This CDR3 reads CASSEGSGGYEQYF. The CDR3, as DNA: TGCGCCAGCAGTGAGGGTAGCGGGGGCTACGAGCAGTACTTC.

This chain joins TRBV29-1 and TRBJ2-1; 10 nucleotides agree with TRBD2. The CDR3 consists of 15 residues. V lost 1 base and J lost 6; bases outside the gene matches: 6. Germline CDR1 reads SQVTM; CDR2 reads ANQGSEA. The CDR3 coding sequence is TGCAGCGTTGAAGGGGGGCTAGCGGGGGCCAATGAGCAGTTCTTC. Amino acids: CSVEGGLAGANEQFF.

This chain uses TRBV6-1 with TRBJ2-1; D uncertain. This CDR3 region has 11 residues. Germline CDR1 and CDR2: MNHNS and SASEGT. V was pared by 5 bases and J by 4 bases, with 3 bases between. CDR3: CASSQYNEQFF. As DNA, the CDR3 is TGTGCCAGCAGTCAGTACAATGAGCAGTTCTTC.

V and J are TRBV7-8 and TRBJ2-7; either TRBD1 or TRBD2 may fit D (5 bases each). Trimming shortened V by 5 bases and J by 7 bases, and 15 bases separated the two germline ends. Germline assignment: CDR1 SGHVS and CDR2 FQNEAQ. The CDR3 totals 13 residues. CDR3 loop: CASSPETGREQYF. The CDR3 DNA reads TGTGCCAGCAGCCCTGAAACGGGGCGGGAGCAGTACTTC.

The V gene is TRBV5-1, the J gene TRBJ1-5; D is unclear. In germline, CDR1 is SGHRS, CDR2 YFSETQ. V lost 3 bases and J lost 1, with 8 bases in between. The CDR3 loop spans 14 amino acids. This chain's CDR3 is CASSWGYSNQPQHF. The DNA for the CDR3 is TGCGCCAGCAGCTGGGGATACAGCAATCAGCCCCAGCATTTT.

The chain has TRBV28 and TRBJ1-4; D may be TRBD1 (6 bases). The CDR3 is 14 residues long. Deletions cut 7 bases from V and 0 bases from J, with 9 bases between. CDR1 and CDR2 (germline): MDHEN, SYDVKM. The CDR3 bases are TGTGCCAGCACCGCAGGGGCAACTAATGAAAAACTGTTTTTT. This gives the protein CASTAGATNEKLFF.

The chain carries TRBV11-2 and TRBJ2-5; 11 bases map to TRBD2. Germline values: CDR1 SGHAT, CDR2 FQNNGV. The CDR3 is 17 residues long. Unmatched junction bases numbered 10, after V lost 3 bases and J lost 4 bases. The CDR3 sequence is CASSFSTSGGPGETQYF. As DNA, the CDR3 is TGTGCCAGCAGCTTTAGTACTAGCGGGGGCCCGGGAGAGACCCAGTACTTC.

The rearrangement links TRBV6-1 to TRBJ1-2; D is unresolved. Trimming took 1 base from V and 3 from J, leaving 9 bases between them. The germline V gene has CDR1 MNHNS and CDR2 SASEGT. The CDR3 consists of 14 residues. The CDR3 DNA reads TGTGCCAGCAGTGAAGGAGGAGGACACTATGGCTACACCTTC. Amino acid sequence: CASSEGGGHYGYTF.

V is TRBV14 and J is TRBJ2-5; D might be TRBD1 (6 bases). V was clipped by 1 base and J by 5 bases, with 17 bases between them. The CDR3 is 16 residues long. Germline V lookup: CDR1 SGHDN, CDR2 FVKESK. The CDR3, as DNA: TGTGCCAGCAGCCAAGCCCCACCAGGGGCCCAGGAGACCCAGTACTTC. Translating it yields CASSQAPPGAQETQYF.